Presented here are 28 T cell receptor beta chains from one specimen sequenced in a study of blood T cell repertoires in COVID-19. Sequencing was performed with immunoSEQ multiplex PCR; in TCRdb, only in-frame clones are kept and a portion is missing. The repertoire includes some 430,000 clones, around 91% of them detected once, and approximately 0.65% sits in the top ten. The source material was PBMCs or T cells enriched from blood (not recorded which). These receptors all stem from a man aged 18 to 29 who had recovered from COVID-19.

The CDR3 region is CASSSPQGARNSPLHF. The CDR3 nucleotides are TGTGCCAGCAGTTCACCTCAGGGGGCGCGTAATTCACCCCTCCACTTT. The rearrangement links TRBV27 to TRBJ1-6, with 8 positions matching TRBD1. The germline V gene encodes CDR1 MNHEY and CDR2 SMNVEV (reference sequence). V lost 4 bases and J lost 6; bases outside the gene matches: 8. The CDR3 is 16 amino acids.

The chain recombines TRBV10-3 with TRBJ2-3, with TRBD1 identical over 8 bases. V dropped 8 bases and J dropped 1; count of bases not matched to a gene: 2. CDR3 length equals 13 residues. CDR1 and CDR2 from the germline V gene are ENHRY and SYGVKD. The chain's CDR3 is CAISGQGTDTQYF. The CDR3 region has the DNA TGTGCCATCTCGGGACAGGGCACAGATACGCAGTATTTT.

The chain uses TRBV5-7 and TRBJ2-2; D not certain. TRBV5-7 is designated an ORF whose function remains uncertain. V dropped 2 bases and J dropped 6 bases, with 11 bases sitting between them. This CDR3 has 14 amino acids. CDR3 sequence: CASSFGREPGELFF. The CDR3 DNA sequence: TGTGCCAGCAGCTTTGGTCGCGAACCCGGGGAGCTGTTTTTT.

The chain has TRBV30 and TRBJ1-5; D not certain. The CDR3 has 16 residues. With 0 bases removed from V and 4 bases from J, the gap between germline ends came to 16 bases. The germline V gene has CDR1 GTSNPN and CDR2 SVGIG (reference sequence). The CDR3 DNA follows: TGTGCCTGGAGTGTACGTAGCACGGGAGGGAATCAGCCCCAGCATTTT. It yields the protein CAWSVRSTGGNQPQHF.

The V gene is TRBV3-1 (or the pseudogene TRBV3-2), the J gene TRBJ2-7, with D maybe TRBD2 (5 bases). The CDR3 is 13 amino acids. The germline gives CDR1 LGHDT, CDR2 YNNKEL (reference sequence). Trimming pared 4 bases from V and 3 bases from J, leaving 10 bases between. The CDR3 coding sequence is TGTGCCAGCAGCCGAGGGCCCTTCTACGAGCAGTACTTC. Translation gives CASSRGPFYEQYF.

The V call is TRBV28, the J call TRBJ2-7; 7 bases line up with TRBD2. From germline, CDR1 is MDHEN and CDR2 SYDVKM. Losses at the gene ends were 6 bases for V and 3 bases for J; bases not matched to a gene: 8. CDR3 length: 14 amino acids. CDR3 sequence: CASRDGGTSYEQYF. CDR3 nucleotides: TGTGCCAGCAGGGACGGGGGGACCAGCTACGAGCAGTACTTC.

CDR3 region: CASSHRGGNTEAFF. In nucleotides, the CDR3 is TGTGCCAGCAGCCACAGGGGGGGAAACACTGAAGCTTTCTTT. V is TRBV27 and J is TRBJ1-1, with 8 bases fitting TRBD1. The CDR3 is 14 residues long. Trimming at V came to 6 bases and at J to 2 bases, leaving 5 bases not matched to a gene. The V gene's germline CDR1 is MNHEY and CDR2 SMNVEV (reference sequence).

This chain joins TRBV7-8 and TRBJ2-7; TRBD2 might be the D (8 bases). V was trimmed by 7 bases and J by 4 bases, leaving 17 bases between them. The CDR3 is 14 residues long. Per the germline V gene, CDR1 is SGHVS and CDR2 is FQNEAQ. CDR3 in DNA: TGTGCCAGCACTCCGGGAGGGGGCAGGTACGAGCAGTACTTC. This translates into CASTPGGGRYEQYF.

The V and J genes are TRBV9 and TRBJ1-3; no clear D. The CDR3 is 15 amino acids. Germline CDR1 SGDLS, CDR2 YYNGEE. V lost 2 bases, J lost 0 bases, and 9 bases lay in between. The CDR3 nucleotides read TGTGCCAGCAGCGTTAGAGCTTCCTCTGGAAACACCATATATTTT. This codes for CASSVRASSGNTIYF.

The chain links TRBV3-1 (or the pseudogene TRBV3-2) to TRBJ1-2, with D tentatively TRBD1 (5 bases). The CDR3 runs to 14 residues. The V end was cut by 0 bases, the J end by 4 bases, with 9 bases between. The germline CDR1 and CDR2 sequences are LGHDT and YNNKEL (reference sequence). The CDR3 DNA is TGTGCCAGCAGCCAAGATGGGGCGATCTATGGCTACACCTTC. Translating gives CASSQDGAIYGYTF.

V and J are TRBV28 and TRBJ2-4; TRBD1 is a possible D gene (5 bases). This CDR3 is built from 16 residues. Deletions cut 4 bases from V and 6 bases from J, with 19 bases between. CDR1 MDHEN and CDR2 SYDVKM come from the germline V gene. The CDR3 spells CASSYRQLHHLNIQYF. CDR3 bases: TGTGCCAGCAGTTACCGACAGCTCCACCATCTAAACATTCAGTACTTC.

The gene calls are TRBV4-1 and TRBJ2-3; 12 positions agree with TRBD2. J gave up 3 bases and V 5 bases, and 6 bases lay outside the gene matches. The CDR3 is 16 residues long. Germline V gives CDR1 MGHRA, CDR2 YSYEKL. The CDR3 loop reads CASSAGLAGRTDTQYF. The CDR3 nucleotides are TGCGCCAGCAGCGCAGGACTAGCGGGACGTACAGATACGCAGTATTTT.

This chain connects TRBV18 to TRBJ2-3; D is unresolved. Trimming shortened V by 3 bases and J by 4 bases, and 8 bases separated the two germline ends. The germline V gene has CDR1 KGHSH and CDR2 LQKENI. The CDR3 length is 13 residues. This chain's CDR3 is CASSPHRADTQYF. The CDR3 DNA follows: TGTGCCAGCTCACCCCACCGCGCAGATACGCAGTATTTT.

The chain joins TRBV15 to TRBJ1-1; tentative D call: TRBD1 (6 bases). Trimming cost V 2 bases and J 5 bases, with 12 bases left between them. Germline-derived CDR1 and CDR2 are LNHNV and YYDKDF (reference sequence). The CDR3 consists of 14 residues. The CDR3 loop reads CATSRWQGQTEAFF. CDR3 DNA: TGTGCCACCAGCAGATGGCAAGGACAGACTGAAGCTTTCTTT.

This clone has just one count. Written as DNA, the CDR3 is TGTGCCAGCAGCCCATTGGACAGGGGACATGGCTACACCTTC. Translated: CASSPLDRGHGYTF. The chain is built from TRBV5-4 and TRBJ1-2; 9 nucleotides align to TRBD1. Germline trimming cut 4 bases from V and 6 bases from J; bases unmatched to any gene: 7. Germline values: CDR1 SGHNT, CDR2 YYREEE (reference sequence). This CDR3 is 14 amino acids long.

This chain uses TRBV27 with TRBJ1-2; D gene ambiguous. Trimming cost V 5 bases and J 5 bases, with 21 bases left between them. CDR3 length: 16 amino acids. The germline gives CDR1 MNHEY, CDR2 SMNVEV (reference sequence). In DNA, the CDR3 is TGTGCCAGCAGTCCCCTTGAAGCGGGATCCCTTTATGGCTACACCTTC. Translating it yields CASSPLEAGSLYGYTF.

With respect to this clone: This specimen includes other DNA sequences encoding the same CDR3. The chain uses TRBV27 and TRBJ1-5; D is unresolved. From germline, CDR1 is MNHEY and CDR2 SMNVEV (reference sequence). Trimming left V 2 bases short and J 2 bases short, with 13 bases between. The CDR3 spans 16 residues. The CDR3 here is CASSLLAGKRNQPQHF. The CDR3, as DNA: TGTGCCAGCAGTTTACTGGCCGGGAAGCGCAATCAGCCCCAGCATTTT.

The CDR3 sequence is CASSQPRAGSYEQYF. In DNA, the CDR3 is TGTGCCAGCAGCCAGCCGAGGGCCGGGTCCTACGAGCAGTACTTC. The J gene is TRBJ2-7, the V gene TRBV14; D possibly corresponds to TRBD2 (5 bases). Germline values: CDR1 SGHDN, CDR2 FVKESK. The CDR3 consists of 15 residues. With 3 bases removed from V and 1 base from J, the gap between germline ends came to 13 bases.

The chain carries TRBV20-1 and TRBJ1-1; D gene unclear. The germline gives CDR1 DFQATT, CDR2 SNEGSKA (reference sequence). The CDR3 sequence is 11 residues long. Trimming removed 6 bases from V and 5 bases from J, with 10 bases in between. CDR3: CSADEGTEAFF. CDR3 in DNA: TGCAGTGCCGACGAGGGAACTGAAGCTTTCTTT.

The gene calls are TRBV5-1 and TRBJ2-5; 7 bases are shared with TRBD2. V lost 0 bases, J lost 2 bases, and 4 bases stayed unmatched. From germline, CDR1 is SGHRS and CDR2 YFSETQ. There are 15 residues in the CDR3. CDR3 in DNA: TGCGCCAGCAGCTTGGGGAGGGGAGGGCAAGAGACCCAGTACTTC. This translates into CASSLGRGGQETQYF.

The rearrangement uses TRBV29-1 and TRBJ2-7; D uncertain. Germline lookup yields CDR1 SQVTM and CDR2 ANQGSEA. The V and J ends lost 4 bases and 3 bases respectively, with 10 bases between them. The CDR3 sequence is 12 residues long. The CDR3: CSVAGSVYEQYF. CDR3 bases: TGCAGCGTTGCCGGGTCTGTCTACGAGCAGTACTTC.

This chain joins TRBV5-1 and TRBJ1-1; no clear D gene. This CDR3 is 16 amino acids long. Germline-derived CDR1 and CDR2 are SGHRS and YFSETQ. The V and J ends lost 3 bases and 0 bases respectively, with 15 bases between them. CDR3 in amino acids: CASSYGPRELNTEAFF. In nucleotides, the CDR3 is TGCGCCAGCAGCTACGGCCCACGGGAGTTGAACACTGAAGCTTTCTTT. Using reference TRBV5-1 and TRBJ1-1 for the parts outside the CDR3, the full variable domain is KAGVTQTPRYLIKTRGQQVTLSCSPISGHRSVSWYQQTPGQGLQFLFEYFSETQRNKGNFPGRFSGRQFSNSRSEMNVSTLELGDSALYLCASSYGPRELNTEAFFGQGTRLTVV.

The V and J genes are TRBV6-5 and TRBJ2-5; possibly TRBD1 for D (7 bases). The V end was cut by 6 bases, the J end by 7 bases, with 15 bases between. Looked up from germline, CDR1 is MNHEY and CDR2 is SVGAGI. This CDR3 comprises 13 residues. CDR3 in amino acids: CASSQRQGGTQYF. Here the CDR3 DNA reads TGTGCCAGCAGCCAACGCCAGGGGGGGACCCAGTACTTC.

The rearrangement uses TRBV9 and TRBJ1-6; D may be TRBD1 (6 bases). Per the germline V gene, CDR1 is SGDLS and CDR2 is YYNGEE. CDR3 size: 14 residues. Trimming pared 1 base from V and 7 bases from J, leaving 9 bases between. Here the CDR3 DNA reads TGTGCCAGCAGCGTAACAGGGATCAATTCACCCCTCCACTTT. It yields the protein CASSVTGINSPLHF.

The chain's CDR3 is CATFLTGGTEAFF. The CDR3 nucleotides read TGTGCCACCTTCCTGACAGGCGGGACTGAAGCTTTCTTT. This chain uses TRBV12-3 or TRBV12-4 with TRBJ1-1, with a possible D match to TRBD1 (6 bases). There are 13 residues in the CDR3. The ends were cut back, 10 bases at V and 5 bases at J, with 17 bases in the middle.

A single count supports this clone. The chain is built from TRBV7-9 and TRBJ1-2, with a tentative D call TRBD1 (6 bases). Between the trimmed V and J ends, which lost 5 bases and 8 bases, there was a span of 15 bases. Germline lookup yields CDR1 SEHNR and CDR2 FQNEAQ (reference sequence). The CDR3 covers 13 residues. CDR3 nucleotides: TGTGCCAGCAGCCTCCGGGGGGCGCAGGGCTACACCTTC. As protein: CASSLRGAQGYTF.

The chain has TRBV3-1 (or the pseudogene TRBV3-2) and TRBJ2-6; D is undetermined. The CDR3 covers 14 residues. Per germline, CDR1 LGHDT and CDR2 YNNKEL (reference sequence). Trimming removed 1 base from V and 7 bases from J, with 8 bases in between. As DNA, the CDR3 is TGTGCCAGCAGCCAAGGGCCCCGAGCCAACGTCCTGACTTTC. Its translation is CASSQGPRANVLTF.

The chain employs TRBV30 and TRBJ1-2; D might be TRBD1 (6 bases). CDR1 and CDR2 (germline): GTSNPN, SVGIG (reference sequence). With 4 bases removed from V and 2 bases from J, the gap between germline ends came to 11 bases. This CDR3 spans 13 amino acids. This CDR3 is CAWNSDRNYGYTF. The CDR3, as DNA: TGTGCCTGGAACTCTGACAGGAACTATGGCTACACCTTC.